This passage covers 27 T cell receptor beta chains from one sample sequenced in a study of technical replicates of blood from several donors. Using immunoSEQ multiplex PCR, the repertoire was profiled, and TCRdb retains in-frame clones only, with some absent. Counted here are 75,000 to 95,000 clones, around 91% occurring once; the ten biggest clones make up 0.35% to 0.45%. Sequenced sample: T cells isolated from PBMCs. All receptors derive from a human donor in good health.

The chain carries TRBV28 and TRBJ2-6; no firm D call. The CDR3 has 15 amino acids. Germline-derived CDR1 and CDR2 are MDHEN and SYDVKM. The V gene lost 2 bases and the J gene lost 0 bases, with 5 bases spanning the gap. In DNA form, the CDR3 reads TGTGCCAGCAGTTTAGGGCACTCTGGGGCCAACGTCCTGACTTTC. Its protein is CASSLGHSGANVLTF.

The sample holds one count of this clone. This chain links TRBV30 with TRBJ2-4; D gene unclear. Germline CDR1 and CDR2: GTSNPN and SVGIG (reference sequence). The CDR3 is made up of 12 amino acids. Trimming pared 3 bases from V and 10 bases from J, leaving 13 bases between. CDR3 sequence (DNA): TGTGCCTGGAGGGCGGCCAGTAAAATTCAGTACTTC. It codes for CAWRAASKIQYF.

V gene TRBV9 combines with J gene TRBJ1-5; D is unresolved. The V gene's germline CDR1 is SGDLS and CDR2 YYNGEE. Trimming pared 3 bases from V and 0 bases from J, leaving 7 bases between. This CDR3 region has 14 residues. CDR3 coding DNA: TGTGCCAGCAGCGAACATTATAGCAATCAGCCCCAGCATTTT. Translating it yields CASSEHYSNQPQHF.

CDR3 in amino acids: CASSLLRGMNTEAFF. DNA for the CDR3: TGTGCCAGCAGCTTGTTGCGGGGGATGAACACTGAAGCTTTCTTT. This chain connects TRBV5-8 to TRBJ1-1; TRBD1 might be the D (5 bases). This CDR3 contains 15 residues. CDR1 SGHTS and CDR2 YDEGEE come from the germline V gene. The ends were cut back, 1 base at V and 0 bases at J, with 10 bases in the middle.

The rearrangement joins TRBV7-3 to TRBJ2-1; D may be TRBD2 (5 bases). Germline V gene data show CDR1 as SGHTA and CDR2 as FQGTGA. CDR3 length equals 15 residues. The ends were cut back, 6 bases at V and 1 base at J, with 13 bases in the middle. The CDR3 nucleotides are TGTGCCAGCAGGAGGCCGGGATCATCCTACAATGAGCAGTTCTTC. This codes for CASRRPGSSYNEQFF. Using reference TRBV7-3 and TRBJ2-1 for the parts outside the CDR3, the full variable domain is GAGVSQTPSNKVTEKGKYVELRCDPISGHTALYWYRQSLGQGPEFLIYFQGTGAADDSGLPNDRFFAVRPEGSVSTLKIQRTERGDSAVYLCASRRPGSSYNEQFFGPGTRLTVL.

The V gene is TRBV9, the J gene TRBJ2-1; 10 bases are a match to TRBD2. There are 15 residues in the CDR3. Per the germline V gene, CDR1 is SGDLS and CDR2 is YYNGEE. V shed 3 bases and J 8 bases; nucleotides not matched to a gene: 8. DNA for the CDR3: TGTGCCAGCAGCGGTCTAGCGGGAGCTACTCATGAGCAGTTCTTC. Its protein product is CASSGLAGATHEQFF.

The CDR3 sequence: CALGGVTDTQYF. The CDR3 DNA is TGTGCCTTGGGCGGGGTGACAGATACGCAGTATTTT. The rearrangement joins TRBV30 to TRBJ2-3, with a tentative D call TRBD2 (6 bases). This CDR3 has 12 amino acids. Between the trimmed V and J ends, which lost 7 bases and 3 bases, there was a span of 11 bases. Germline-derived CDR1 and CDR2 are GTSNPN and SVGIG (reference sequence). The variable domain in full, completed from reference TRBV30 and TRBJ2-3, reads SQTIHQWPATLVQPVGSPLSLECTVEGTSNPNLYWYRQAAGRGLQLLFYSVGIGQISSEVPQNLSASRPQDRQFILSSKKLLLSDSGFYLCALGGVTDTQYFGPGTRLTVL.

V and J are TRBV19 and TRBJ1-2; the match to TRBD1 covers 8 bases. V dropped 4 bases and J dropped 4; count of bases not matched to a gene: 8. Per germline, CDR1 LNHDA and CDR2 SQIVND (reference sequence). The CDR3 has 15 amino acids. The CDR3 loop is CASSTTGGRGYGYTF. The CDR3 DNA reads TGTGCCAGTAGTACCACAGGGGGTAGAGGCTATGGCTACACCTTC. The full variable domain, rest sourced from reference TRBV19 and TRBJ1-2, is DGGITQSPKYLFRKEGQNVTLSCEQNLNHDAMYWYRQDPGQGLRLIYYSQIVNDFQKGDIAEGYSVSREKKESFPLTVTSAQKNPTAFYLCASSTTGGRGYGYTFGSGTRLTVV.

The chain is built from TRBV10-3 and TRBJ2-3; 9 positions match TRBD1. This CDR3 region has 15 residues. In germline, CDR1 is ENHRY, CDR2 SYGVKD. V lost 4 bases, J lost 6 bases, and 8 bases stayed unmatched. The CDR3 bases are TGTGCCATCAGTGGGGACAGGGTATTTTCCGATACGCAGTATTTT. It encodes CAISGDRVFSDTQYF.

The chain employs TRBV28 and TRBJ2-3, with a tentative D call TRBD2 (6 bases). CDR1 and CDR2 (germline): MDHEN, SYDVKM. This CDR3 spans 15 amino acids. V shed 3 bases and J shed 4 bases, with 14 bases lying between them. The CDR3 DNA reads TGTGCCAGCAGTTTTTACTCGGGAGAGGCAGATACGCAGTATTTT. The encoded protein is CASSFYSGEADTQYF.

The rearrangement links TRBV11-1 to TRBJ2-5; the D gene is possibly TRBD1 (8 bases). Germline V lookup: CDR1 SGHAT, CDR2 FQDESV (reference sequence). V lost 5 bases and J 7 bases, leaving 14 bases between the germline ends. This CDR3 region has 13 residues. In nucleotides, the CDR3 is TGTGCCAGCAGCCGTACAGGGGGGGGGACCCAGTACTTC. It encodes CASSRTGGGTQYF.

The rearrangement joins TRBV7-3 to TRBJ1-1, with unresolved D. The V gene lost 5 bases and the J gene lost 1 base, with 8 bases spanning the gap. Germline loops: CDR1 SGHTA, CDR2 FQGTGA. The CDR3 sequence is 13 residues long. The CDR3 here is CASSEHQNTEAFF. The CDR3 DNA reads as TGTGCCAGCAGCGAACACCAGAACACTGAAGCTTTCTTT.

The J gene is TRBJ1-2, the V gene TRBV29-1; D not certain. V was clipped by 4 bases and J by 10 bases, with 22 bases between them. The CDR3 consists of 14 residues. Germline CDR1 and CDR2: SQVTM and ANQGSEA. In DNA form, the CDR3 reads TGCAGCGTTGGGGCCAAATTCGGGAAGTTCGTCTACACCTTC. It translates to CSVGAKFGKFVYTF.

The chain combines TRBV6-5 with TRBJ2-2; D is ambiguous. V dropped 8 bases and J dropped 0 bases, with 10 bases sitting between them. CDR3 length equals 14 residues. Germline CDR1 MNHEY, CDR2 SVGAGI. The CDR3 nucleotides read TGTGCCAGCTCTGCAGAACCGAACACCGGGGAGCTGTTTTTT. It yields the protein CASSAEPNTGELFF.

The chain uses TRBV28 and TRBJ1-2; D is possibly TRBD1 (5 bases). Germline-derived CDR1 and CDR2 are MDHEN and SYDVKM. The CDR3 covers 13 residues. V lost 4 bases and J 4 bases, leaving 10 bases between the germline ends. This chain's CDR3 is CASSSGHVYGYTF. Here the CDR3 DNA reads TGTGCCAGCAGTTCTGGACACGTCTATGGCTACACCTTC.

This clone was detected only once. This rearrangement joins TRBV7-2 to TRBJ2-5; 11 positions match TRBD2. The trim removed 5 bases at V and 4 bases at J, leaving 3 bases unmatched. This CDR3 spans 14 amino acids. Germline assignment: CDR1 SGHTA and CDR2 FQGNSA. The CDR3, as DNA: TGTGCCAGCAGCGTAACTAGCGGGAGAGAGACCCAGTACTTC. It translates to CASSVTSGRETQYF. The full variable domain, rest sourced from reference TRBV7-2 and TRBJ2-5, is GAGVSQSPSNKVTEKGKDVELRCDPISGHTALYWYRQSLGQGLEFLIYFQGNSAPDKSGLPSDRFSAERTGGSVSTLTIQRTQQEDSAVYLCASSVTSGRETQYFGPGTRLLVL.

The rearrangement uses TRBV10-1 and TRBJ2-7; 10 bases line up with TRBD1. V dropped 4 bases and J dropped 7; count of bases not matched to a gene: 7. From germline, CDR1 is WNHNN and CDR2 SYGVQD (reference sequence). The CDR3 extends over 14 amino acids. CDR3 nucleotide sequence: TGCGCCAGCAGTGGGGGGACAGGGGCGTATGAGCAGTACTTC. Its protein product is CASSGGTGAYEQYF.

The J gene is TRBJ2-1, the V gene TRBV9; 14 bases match TRBD2. The CDR3 runs 15 residues. Trimming cost V 2 bases and J 10 bases; bases outside gene matches: 5. CDR1 and CDR2 from the germline V gene are SGDLS and YYNGEE. The CDR3 here is CASSVGTSGGLEQFF. The CDR3, as DNA: TGTGCCAGCAGCGTCGGGACTAGCGGGGGATTAGAGCAGTTCTTC.

This clone was detected only once. The V and J genes are TRBV10-3 and TRBJ2-1; 12 nucleotides agree with TRBD2. The V gene's germline CDR1 is ENHRY and CDR2 SYGVKD. The V gene end was trimmed by 10 bases and the J gene end by 7 bases; junction bases not matched to a gene: 5. There are 13 residues in the CDR3. The CDR3 region has the DNA TGTGCCACCTCGGGACTAGCGGGTAATGAGCAGTTCTTC. Encoded protein: CATSGLAGNEQFF.

Here the CDR3 DNA reads TGTGCCAGCAGCGGGAGGGTAATGGAGACCCAGTACTTC. Translating gives CASSGRVMETQYF. This sequence joins TRBV19 and TRBJ2-5; 10 bases are shared with TRBD2. V shed 9 bases, J shed 5 bases, and the junction held 6 bases outside the gene matches. The CDR3 is 13 residues long. Germline V gene data show CDR1 as LNHDA and CDR2 as SQIVND (reference sequence).

This chain uses TRBV28 with TRBJ2-7, with 7 bases that match TRBD2. CDR1 is MDHEN, CDR2 SYDVKM, per germline. J gave up 4 bases and V 4 bases, and 13 bases lay outside the gene matches. This CDR3 is 16 amino acids long. The CDR3 loop is CASSSPSAGEGYEQYF. CDR3 DNA sequence: TGTGCCAGCAGTTCTCCTTCGGCGGGAGAGGGTTACGAGCAGTACTTC.

This chain joins TRBV6-1 and TRBJ2-2; a weak D match, TRBD1 (6 bases). The CDR3 length is 20 residues. The germline V gene has CDR1 MNHNS and CDR2 SASEGT. V was trimmed by 2 bases and J by 1 base, leaving 23 bases between them. CDR3 amino acids: CASSESYRAYYWVNTGELFF. Written as DNA, the CDR3 is TGTGCCAGCAGTGAATCGTACAGGGCTTACTATTGGGTGAACACCGGGGAGCTGTTTTTT.

The chain couples TRBV7-9 to TRBJ1-2; 9 bases agree with TRBD1. Per germline, CDR1 SEHNR and CDR2 FQNEAQ (reference sequence). The CDR3 covers 14 residues. V lost 1 base to trimming and J lost 4 bases; unmatched junction nucleotides: 1. As DNA, the CDR3 is TGTGCCAGCAGCTTAGGGACAGGGGTCTATGGCTACACCTTC. Translation gives CASSLGTGVYGYTF.

V is TRBV28 and J is TRBJ1-3; the D gene is possibly TRBD1 (6 bases). CDR3 size: 11 residues. Germline assignment: CDR1 MDHEN and CDR2 SYDVKM. V lost 7 bases, J lost 9 bases, and 10 bases lay in between. For the CDR3, the DNA is TGTGCCAGCAAGCAGGGGCTCACCATATATTTT. This translates into CASKQGLTIYF.

The chain has TRBV27 and TRBJ1-1, with 9 nucleotides matching TRBD1. CDR1 and CDR2 from the germline V gene are MNHEY and SMNVEV (reference sequence). The CDR3 length is 15 residues. V lost 5 bases, J lost 4 bases, and 8 bases stayed unmatched. The CDR3 protein is CASSVTGGRVTEAFF. Written as DNA, the CDR3 is TGTGCCAGCAGTGTAACAGGGGGCAGAGTCACTGAAGCTTTCTTT.

The chain has TRBV19 and TRBJ2-6; no clear D. In germline, CDR1 is LNHDA, CDR2 SQIVND (reference sequence). Deletions cut 0 bases from V and 0 bases from J, with 6 bases between. CDR3 size: 16 residues. The CDR3 region has the DNA TGTGCCAGTAGTATAGATCACGGCTCTGGGGCCAACGTCCTGACTTTC. Protein sequence: CASSIDHGSGANVLTF.

This chain connects TRBV15 to TRBJ2-5; 11 bases map to TRBD2. The CDR3 covers 14 residues. Germline CDR1 is LNHNV and CDR2 is YYDKDF (reference sequence). Trimming at V came to 2 bases and at J to 4 bases, leaving 0 bases not matched to a gene. The CDR3 region is CATSRLAGGETQYF. DNA for the CDR3: TGTGCCACCAGCAGACTAGCGGGAGGAGAGACCCAGTACTTC.